This TCR beta chain stems from a study of T cells expressing NK-cell markers. As for the study in general: It was sorted CD3+CD56+NKG2C+, CD3+CD56+NKG2C- and CD3+CD56-NKG2C+ T cells that supplied the TCR beta repertoires. Seven sequenced donors out of eight were HCMV-seropositive, one seronegative. The study's findings and limits: Where several donors were concerned, these clonotypes also led the CD3+CD56-NKG2C+ fraction. There remained a lack of clarity about HCMV specificity of expanded NKG2C+ T cell clones.

Germline CDR1 DFQATT, CDR2 SNEGSKA (reference sequence). The CDR3 is 13 residues long. Of note for this clonotype: Antigen: not known.

TCRdb re-called the 5' RACE reads and gives one entry per CDR3 protein, without DNA. The sample shows about 260,000 distinct CDR3 sequences, and around 4% sits with its ten largest clones. This clonotype originated in a woman between 18 and 75 years old in good health. The sample comprised blood T cells: a sorted CD56 or NKG2C T cell subset, CD4+ or CD8+ T cells, or bulk PBMC T cells (not recorded which). J is TRBJ1-1 and V is TRBV20-1. The CDR3 is CSASLGFNTEAFF.